Sequencing of this T cell receptor beta chain was carried out in a study of shared T cell receptors in the human thymus. Here immunoSEQ multiplex PCR was the method, and the copy in TCRdb shows in-frame clones only, minus some. In the table there are some 700,000 clones, roughly 90% of which are singletons. The CDR3 is 14 residues long. The V end was cut by 5 bases, the J end by 2 bases, with 13 bases between. Germline CDR1 reads KGHSH; CDR2 reads LQKENI. These data were also filed under a second study, of human thymus T cells.

Sequencing input: thymocytes. The TCR comes from a boy younger than two with a congenital heart defect. The chain has TRBV18 and TRBJ2-7, with D possibly being TRBD1 (5 bases). In DNA, the CDR3 is TGTGCCAGCTCAGTGGGGCAGGGTCCCTACGAGCAGTACTTC. This translates into CASSVGQGPYEQYF.